This TCR beta chain was recorded in a study of T-cell reconstitution after alpha-beta-depleted transplantation in children. The TCRbeta library incorporated unique molecular identifiers. Via MiXCR, TCRdb re-called the PCR reads, giving one row per CDR3 protein. The sample shows approximately 520,000 distinct CDR3 sequences, over 25% of them seen only once. The V end lost 5 bases, the J end lost 0 bases, and 10 bases lay between the germline ends. Germline V gene sequence: CDR1 SGHTA, CDR2 FQGNSA. CDR3 size: 15 residues. The rearrangement joins TRBV7-2 to TRBJ2-2, with D maybe TRBD1 (5 bases). This sample comprised PBMCs from the stem cell graft donor, obtained from the stem cell graft. This sequence was found in a human donor who donated a stem cell graft to a child with aplastic anemia. This chain's CDR3 is CASSTDTTNTGELFF. In nucleotides, the CDR3 is TGTGCCAGCAGCACGGACACGACGAACACCGGGGAGCTGTTTTTT.